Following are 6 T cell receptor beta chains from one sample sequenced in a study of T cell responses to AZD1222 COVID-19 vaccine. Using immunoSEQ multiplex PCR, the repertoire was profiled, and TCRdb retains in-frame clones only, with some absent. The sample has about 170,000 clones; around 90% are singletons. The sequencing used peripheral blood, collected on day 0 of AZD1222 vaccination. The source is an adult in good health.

The CDR3 sequence: CASSKDSPGSYNSPLHF. The CDR3 DNA reads TGTGCCAGTAGTAAGGACAGCCCAGGCTCCTATAATTCACCCCTCCACTTT. The gene calls are TRBV19 and TRBJ1-6, with a possible D match to TRBD1 (6 bases). Germline assignment: CDR1 LNHDA and CDR2 SQIVND (reference sequence). The CDR3 is 17 amino acids. Trimming shortened V by 4 bases and J by 0 bases, and 13 bases separated the two germline ends.

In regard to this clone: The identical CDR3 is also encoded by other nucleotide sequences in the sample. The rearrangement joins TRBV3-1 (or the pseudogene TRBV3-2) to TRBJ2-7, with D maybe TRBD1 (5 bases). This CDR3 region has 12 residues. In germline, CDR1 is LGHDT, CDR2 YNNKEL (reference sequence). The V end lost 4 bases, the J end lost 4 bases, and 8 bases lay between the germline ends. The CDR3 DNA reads TGTGCCAGCAGCCGGGGCGGTTACGAGCAGTACTTC. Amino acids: CASSRGGYEQYF.

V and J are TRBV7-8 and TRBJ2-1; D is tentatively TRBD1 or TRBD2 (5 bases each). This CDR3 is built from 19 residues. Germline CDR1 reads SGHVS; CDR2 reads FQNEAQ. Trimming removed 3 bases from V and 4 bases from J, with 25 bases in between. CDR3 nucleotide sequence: TGTGCCAGCAGCTTTTGGGGAACGGGACGACGGAACATTTACAATGAGCAGTTCTTC. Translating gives CASSFWGTGRRNIYNEQFF. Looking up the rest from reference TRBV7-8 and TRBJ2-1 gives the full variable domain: GAGVSQSPRYKVAKRGQDVALRCDPISGHVSLFWYQQALGQGPEFLTYFQNEAQLDKSGLPSDRFFAERPEGSVSTLKIQRTQQEDSAVYLCASSFWGTGRRNIYNEQFFGPGTRLTVL.

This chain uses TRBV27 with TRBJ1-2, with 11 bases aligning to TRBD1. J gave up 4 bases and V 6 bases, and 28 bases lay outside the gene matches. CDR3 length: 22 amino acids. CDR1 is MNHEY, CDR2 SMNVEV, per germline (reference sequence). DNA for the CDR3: TGTGCCAGCAGAAACCTCGGACAGGGGGCTTATAACTCTGCGCTAGGACCCTATGGCTACACCTTC. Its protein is CASRNLGQGAYNSALGPYGYTF.

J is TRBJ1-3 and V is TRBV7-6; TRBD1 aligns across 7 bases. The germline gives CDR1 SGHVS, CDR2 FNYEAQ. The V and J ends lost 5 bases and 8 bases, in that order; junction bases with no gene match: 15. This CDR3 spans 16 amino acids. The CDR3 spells CASSQSGTASWDTIYF. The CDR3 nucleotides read TGTGCCAGCAGCCAGAGCGGGACAGCCAGCTGGGACACCATATATTTT.

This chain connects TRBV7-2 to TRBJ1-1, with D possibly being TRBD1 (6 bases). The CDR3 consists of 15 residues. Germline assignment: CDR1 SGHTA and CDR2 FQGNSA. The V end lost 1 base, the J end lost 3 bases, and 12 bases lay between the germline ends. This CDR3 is CASSLDRGPDTEAFF. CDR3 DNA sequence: TGTGCCAGCAGCTTAGATCGGGGGCCGGACACTGAAGCTTTCTTT.